The 21 T cell receptor beta chains listed next were all sequenced from one sample in a study of T cell clonality in common variable immunodeficiency. Using immunoSEQ multiplex PCR, the repertoire was profiled, and TCRdb retains in-frame clones only, with some absent. Sampling found about 47,000 clones, none seen once. Sample: peripheral blood mononuclear cells. The origin of the receptors is a person aged 18-69 years in good health.

Ten or more counts support this clone. The read ends 3 residues before the CDR3 terminus; that terminus is restored from the germline J gene. The genes are TRBV2 and TRBJ1-5, with no clear D. The CDR3 loop spans 14 amino acids. The V end lost 7 bases, the J end lost 0 bases, and 10 bases lay between the germline ends. CDR1 and CDR2 from the germline V gene are SNHLY and FYNNEI. CDR3 region: CASKGGYSNQPQHF. Incomplete CDR3 DNA: TGTGCCAGCAAGGGTGGGTATAGCAATCAGCCC. Complete variable domain (other parts from reference TRBV2 and TRBJ1-5): EPEVTQTPSHQVTQMGQEVILRCVPISNHLYFYWYRQILGQKVEFLVSFYNNEISEKSEIFDDQFSVERPDGSNFTLKIRSTKLEDSAMYFCASKGGYSNQPQHFGDGTRLSIL.

This clone showed up just a few times. From the germline J gene comes the end of the CDR3, since the read stops 3 residues before it. This chain connects TRBV30 to TRBJ1-1; 7 nucleotides match TRBD1. The CDR3 sequence is 14 residues long. V dropped 0 bases and J dropped 6; count of bases not matched to a gene: 7. Germline V lookup: CDR1 GTSNPN, CDR2 SVGIG (reference sequence). CDR3 loop: CAWSVGGAGAEAFF. The DNA read from the CDR3 is TGTGCCTGGAGTGTAGGGGGCGCGGGTGCTGAA.

Ten or more counts support this clone. The CDR3 goes on 3 residues after the read ends, and that part is filled in from the germline J gene. J is TRBJ2-7 and V is TRBV7-8, with TRBD1 as a possible D gene (6 bases). Per the germline V gene, CDR1 is SGHVS and CDR2 is FQNEAQ. Trimming took off 1 base at V and 6 bases at J, with 16 bases between the two ends. The CDR3 has 15 residues. CDR3 protein: CASSLEGGSSLEQYF. The covered CDR3 bases are TGTGCCAGCAGCTTAGAAGGGGGATCCTCACTCGAG.

This clone was detected ten times or more. The sequenced fragment ends 3 residues before the CDR3 boundary, so the rest is inferred from the germline J gene. The V gene is TRBV14, the J gene TRBJ2-7; D is ambiguous. The CDR3 has 14 amino acids. Germline values: CDR1 SGHDN, CDR2 FVKESK. V was cut by 1 base and J by 2 bases, with 9 bases left in between. The CDR3 loop is CASSQVGRAYEQYF. The DNA read from the CDR3 is TGTGCCAGCAGCCAAGTCGGCCGGGCCTACGAG.

This clone has more than one count but fewer than ten. The read halts 3 residues ahead of the CDR3 end, with the missing end drawn from the germline J gene. The chain is built from TRBV5-6 and TRBJ1-1, with D possibly TRBD1 on 5 matching bases. Germline CDR1 and CDR2: SGHDT and YYEEEE. The V gene lost 5 bases and the J gene lost 3 bases, with 11 bases spanning the gap. This CDR3 comprises 13 residues. Incomplete CDR3 DNA: TGTGCCAGCAGTCGTACAGGATACACTGAA. Amino acid sequence: CASSRTGYTE. Given in full, the CDR3 is CASSRTGYTEAFF.

This clone has ten or more counts. The read terminates 3 residues before the CDR3 end, so the remaining end is supplied by the germline J gene. This sample also contains other DNA sequences that code for the same CDR3. The chain recombines TRBV13 with TRBJ2-5; weak D call: TRBD2 (7 bases). Germline lookup yields CDR1 PRHDT and CDR2 FYEKMQ (reference sequence). The germline V and J ends were trimmed by 5 bases and 4 bases, with 17 bases remaining between them. The CDR3 extends over 15 amino acids. The covered CDR3 bases are TGTGCCAGCAGCGAGATCCTAGGGGGGGCAGAGACC. This encodes CASSEILGGAET. The full CDR3 protein reads CASSEILGGAETQYF.

Concerning this clone: The CDR3 is cut off 3 residues early in the read; its end comes from the germline J gene. V gene TRBV6-4 combines with J gene TRBJ1-5, with D unresolved. This CDR3 spans 13 amino acids. CDR1 and CDR2 from the germline V gene are MRHNA and SNTAGT. V shed 6 bases and J shed 4 bases, with 10 bases lying between them. Incomplete CDR3 DNA: TGTGCCAGCAGCCCTACTTTGAATCAGCCC. It translates to CASSPTLNQP. The whole CDR3 protein reads CASSPTLNQPQHF.

A remark on this clone: From the germline J gene comes the end of the CDR3, since the read stops 3 residues before it. This chain links TRBV7-9 with TRBJ2-7; D unresolved. The CDR3 has 13 amino acids. The germline V and J ends were trimmed by 5 bases and 3 bases, with 11 bases remaining between them. Germline V gene sequence: CDR1 SEHNR, CDR2 FQNEAQ (reference sequence). CDR3 sequence: CASSISGGYEQYF. Incomplete CDR3 DNA: TGTGCCAGCAGCATCTCGGGTGGCTACGAG.

There are many counts of this clone. The sequenced fragment ends 3 residues before the CDR3 boundary, so the rest is inferred from the germline J gene. The genes are TRBV12-3 or TRBV12-4 and TRBJ2-1, with 9 positions matching TRBD2. With V trimmed by 6 bases and J by 5 bases, 2 bases remained unmatched. CDR3 length: 13 residues. The CDR3 DNA, read in part, is TGTGCCAGCAGGCTAGCGGGGAACAATGAG. It encodes CASRLAGNNE. The CDR3 as a whole reads CASRLAGNNEQFF.

About this clone: The read stops 3 residues short of the end of the CDR3; the missing end is completed from the germline J gene. J is TRBJ1-2 and V is TRBV6-1; D is unclear. The germline CDR1 and CDR2 sequences are MNHNS and SASEGT. This CDR3 region has 14 residues. Incomplete CDR3 DNA: TGTGCCAGCAGTGTAAGCGGGGAGTACAATGAC. Its translation is CASSVSGEYND. The whole CDR3 reads CASSVSGEYNDYTF.

This clone came up many times. The read is 3 residues too short to cover the CDR3 end, so that end is filled in from the germline J gene. The J gene is TRBJ1-1, the V gene TRBV7-2, with TRBD1 matching over 7 bases. Germline V gene lookup returns CDR1 SGHTA and CDR2 FQGNSA. Trimming cost V 1 base and J 4 bases; bases outside gene matches: 0. The CDR3 runs to 13 residues. This CDR3 is CASSLEGATEAFF. The DNA read from the CDR3 is TGTGCCAGCAGCTTAGAGGGGGCCACTGAA. Looking up the rest from reference TRBV7-2 and TRBJ1-1 gives the full variable domain: GAGVSQSPSNKVTEKGKDVELRCDPISGHTALYWYRQSLGQGLEFLIYFQGNSAPDKSGLPSDRFSAERTGGSVSTLTIQRTQQEDSAVYLCASSLEGATEAFFGQGTRLTVV.

CDR3 in amino acids: CAGRGQATSPLFF. The CDR3 bases that were read are TGTGCGGGAAGGGGACAGGCTACTTCACCG. This chain connects TRBV30 to TRBJ2-2, with 8 bases aligning to TRBD1. The sequence runs out 3 residues before the end of the CDR3; the remainder is reconstructed from the germline J gene. The CDR3 is 13 amino acids. Germline CDR1 is GTSNPN and CDR2 is SVGIG (reference sequence).

This clone came up many times. The junction differs from germline at one of its ends, possibly a read error. The CDR3 is cut off 3 residues early in the read; its end comes from the germline J gene. Within the sample, other DNA sequences also encode this same CDR3. The chain recombines TRBV5-1 with TRBJ1-3; 7 nucleotides agree with TRBD1. CDR1 and CDR2 (germline): SGHRS, YFSETQ. The CDR3 loop spans 13 amino acids. The CDR3 loop is CASGGGPGNTIYF. CDR3 DNA (partial): TGCGCCAGCGGAGGGGGCCCTGGAAACACA.

This clone was seen ten or more times. The sequence runs out 3 residues before the end of the CDR3; the remainder is reconstructed from the germline J gene. The chain recombines TRBV20-1 with TRBJ1-1; D is uncertain. Germline CDR1 reads DFQATT; CDR2 reads SNEGSKA (reference sequence). The CDR3 is 14 amino acids. Trimming pared 0 bases from V and 1 base from J, leaving 9 bases between. This CDR3 reads CSAREGGSNTEAFF. The CDR3 bases that were read are TGCAGTGCTAGAGAAGGCGGATCGAACACTGAA.

This clone was seen ten or more times. The CDR3 goes on 3 residues after the read ends, and that part is filled in from the germline J gene. V and J are TRBV14 and TRBJ2-7, with TRBD1 matching over 8 bases. The germline CDR1 and CDR2 sequences are SGHDN and FVKESK. The junction had 5 bases not matched to a gene; V was cut back by 0 bases and J by 4 bases. The CDR3 loop spans 15 amino acids. CDR3 residues: CASSQDQGAIYEQYF. Incomplete CDR3 DNA: TGTGCCAGCAGCCAAGACCAGGGGGCTATATACGAG.

This clone was counted at least ten times. Sequencing ends 3 residues short of the CDR3 end; the germline J gene provides the rest. This chain links TRBV20-1 with TRBJ2-3, with no clear D. CDR3 length equals 16 residues. In germline, CDR1 is DFQATT, CDR2 SNEGSKA (reference sequence). Trimming removed 3 bases from V and 0 bases from J, with 16 bases in between. The CDR3: CSASPHTRPSTDTQYF. CDR3 bases read: TGCAGTGCTAGTCCTCACACCCGCCCGAGCACAGATACG.

In this sample, this clone turned up many times. The read terminates 3 residues before the CDR3 end, so the remaining end is supplied by the germline J gene. V usage is TRBV6-1 and J usage is TRBJ2-3; tentatively, D is TRBD1 (6 bases). The CDR3 has 16 residues. Per the germline V gene, CDR1 is MNHNS and CDR2 is SASEGT. The V end lost 6 bases, the J end lost 4 bases, and 20 bases lay between the germline ends. Here the CDR3 reads CASRERPLGAPDTQYF. CDR3 DNA, as far as it was read: TGTGCCAGCAGGGAAAGGCCCTTGGGGGCCCCAGATACG.

The table lists this clone with many counts. The read halts 3 residues ahead of the CDR3 end, with the missing end drawn from the germline J gene. The chain is built from TRBV28 and TRBJ2-3; 14 nucleotides agree with TRBD2. This CDR3 has 16 amino acids. J was trimmed by 7 bases and V by 2 bases; bases with no gene match: 5. The germline CDR1 and CDR2 sequences are MDHEN and SYDVKM. CDR3 loop: CASSLGLAGGSNTQYF. The CDR3 bases that were read are TGTGCCAGCAGTTTAGGACTAGCGGGGGGCTCAAATACG.

There are many counts of this clone. Coverage ceases 3 residues before the CDR3 finishes, and the germline J gene fills in the end. This chain joins TRBV30 and TRBJ2-3; no clear D gene. The CDR3 loop spans 12 amino acids. Germline V CDR1 and CDR2: GTSNPN, SVGIG (reference sequence). The ends were cut back, 5 bases at V and 2 bases at J, with 8 bases in the middle. The CDR3 is CAWGQSTDTQYF. The DNA read from the CDR3 is TGTGCCTGGGGGCAGTCCACAGATACG.

This clone was detected many times. The read falls 3 residues short of the CDR3 end, and the missing part is taken from the germline J gene. V and J are TRBV20-1 and TRBJ2-1, with 11 bases matching TRBD1. V lost 1 base to trimming and J lost 4 bases; unmatched junction nucleotides: 3. Germline-derived CDR1 and CDR2 are DFQATT and SNEGSKA (reference sequence). The CDR3 sequence is 15 residues long. The CDR3: CSARGRDRGYNEQFF. The CDR3 bases that were read are TGCAGTGCTAGAGGCCGGGACAGGGGGTACAATGAG.

This clone has at least ten counts. The read terminates 3 residues ahead of where the CDR3 ends, so the germline J gene completes it. The gene calls are TRBV10-3 and TRBJ2-5; the match to TRBD1 covers 9 bases. Germline lookup yields CDR1 ENHRY and CDR2 SYGVKD. The CDR3 totals 13 residues. J gave up 4 bases and V 10 bases, and 7 bases lay outside the gene matches. The CDR3 spells CATGTGNGETQYF. The CDR3 DNA, read in part, is TGTGCCACCGGGACAGGGAACGGAGAGACC.